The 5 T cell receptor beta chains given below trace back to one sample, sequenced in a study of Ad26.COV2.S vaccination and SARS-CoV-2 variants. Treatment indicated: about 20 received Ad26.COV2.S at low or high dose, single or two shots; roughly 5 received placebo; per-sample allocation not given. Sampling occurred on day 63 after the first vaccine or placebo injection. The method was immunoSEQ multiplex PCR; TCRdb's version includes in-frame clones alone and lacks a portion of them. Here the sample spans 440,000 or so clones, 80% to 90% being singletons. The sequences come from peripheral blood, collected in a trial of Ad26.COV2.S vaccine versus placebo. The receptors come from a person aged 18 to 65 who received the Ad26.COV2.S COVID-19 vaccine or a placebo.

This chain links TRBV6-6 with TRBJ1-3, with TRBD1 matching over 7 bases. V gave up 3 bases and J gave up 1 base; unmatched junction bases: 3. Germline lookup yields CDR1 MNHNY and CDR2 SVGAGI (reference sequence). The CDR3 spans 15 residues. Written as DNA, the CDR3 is TGTGCCAGCAGTTATGTACAGGGGTCTGGAAACACCATATATTTT. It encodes CASSYVQGSGNTIYF.

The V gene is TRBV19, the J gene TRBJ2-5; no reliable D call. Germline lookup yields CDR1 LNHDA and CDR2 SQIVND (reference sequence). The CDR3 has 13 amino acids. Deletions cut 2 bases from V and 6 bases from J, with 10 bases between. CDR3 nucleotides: TGTGCCAGTAGTATACGTTACTCCCAGACCCAGTACTTC. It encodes CASSIRYSQTQYF.

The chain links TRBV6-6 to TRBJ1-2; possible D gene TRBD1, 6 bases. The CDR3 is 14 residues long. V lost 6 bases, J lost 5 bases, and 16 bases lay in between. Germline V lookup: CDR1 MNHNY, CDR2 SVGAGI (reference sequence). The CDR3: CASRKHGTTYGYTF. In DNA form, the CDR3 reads TGTGCCAGCAGGAAACACGGGACAACTTATGGCTACACCTTC.

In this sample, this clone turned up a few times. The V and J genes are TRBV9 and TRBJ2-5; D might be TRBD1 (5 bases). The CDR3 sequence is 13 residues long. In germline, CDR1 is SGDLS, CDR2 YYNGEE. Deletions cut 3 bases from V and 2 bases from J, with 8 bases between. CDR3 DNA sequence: TGTGCCAGCAGCGCACAGGTACAAGAGACCCAGTACTTC. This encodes CASSAQVQETQYF.

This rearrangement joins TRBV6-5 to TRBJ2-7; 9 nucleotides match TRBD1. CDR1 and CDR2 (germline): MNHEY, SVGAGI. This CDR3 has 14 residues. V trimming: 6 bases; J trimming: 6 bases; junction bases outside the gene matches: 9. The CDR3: CASSSTRQGGEQYF. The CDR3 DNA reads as TGTGCCAGCAGCAGCACAAGACAGGGGGGCGAGCAGTACTTC.